One sample yielded the 2 T cell receptor beta chains listed below, sequenced in a study of HIV-infected children after antiretroviral therapy interruption. The TCR library was built from RNA with a 3' RACE protocol and unique molecular identifiers. One entry per CDR3 protein results from TCRdb running MiXCR on the 3' RACE reads. This sample has about 50,000 distinct CDR3 sequences, with roughly 4.5% found just once. Treatment indicated: PENTA 11 planned treatment interruption arm or continuous ART arm. This material consisted of CD45RA+ CD4+ T cells from PBMCs, pooled from several time points, taken from a donor given antiretroviral therapy, either interrupted or continuous. Noted subset: naive CD4+ CD45RA+ CD45RO- T cells. Receptors originate from a pool of human donors with HIV.

This clonotype showed up many times. At one end, the junction sequence differs from germline, possibly due to a read error. This chain uses TRBV30 with TRBJ2-3, with D maybe TRBD2 (6 bases). CDR3 length: 15 residues. Germline V gene data show CDR1 as GTSNPN and CDR2 as SVGIG (reference sequence). CDR3 protein: CAWRGLGGSAETLYF. CDR3 nucleotides: TGTGCCTGGAGGGGACTGGGGGGAAGTGCAGAAACGCTGTATTTT.

This clonotype was observed a handful of times. The CDR3 region is CASSFGTGAYNEQFF. The CDR3 DNA reads as TGCGCCAGCAGCTTCGGGACAGGGGCTTACAATGAGCAGTTCTTC. The chain recombines TRBV5-1 with TRBJ2-1, with 10 bases identical to TRBD1. The germline CDR1 and CDR2 sequences are SGHRS and YFSETQ. The CDR3 runs 15 residues. After removal of 2 bases from V and 4 bases from J, the junction contained 3 bases not matched to a gene.